This TCR beta chain originates from a study of blood T cell repertoires in COVID-19. The protocol was immunoSEQ multiplex PCR, while the TCRdb copy is restricted to in-frame clones and leaves out a portion. Of roughly 240,000 clones detected, roughly 88% appear once; the ten largest clones hold about 2.5%. The TCR was taken from a middle-aged woman with acute COVID-19. The sample comprised PBMCs or T cells enriched from blood (not recorded which).

This chain's CDR3 is CASSRSGGYEQFF. In nucleotides, the CDR3 is TGTGCCAGCAGCCGTAGCGGGGGGTATGAGCAGTTCTTC. This sequence joins TRBV16 and TRBJ2-1, with TRBD2 matching 10 bases. The CDR3 loop spans 13 amino acids. The junction had 2 bases not matched to a gene; V was cut back by 4 bases and J by 8 bases. Germline CDR1 KGHSY, CDR2 FQNENV.